Listed below are T cell receptor beta chains from one sample, sequenced in a study of beta chain features in type 1 diabetes. Clones were read by immunoSEQ multiplex PCR, and TCRdb kept only the in-frame ones, dropping some. The sample shows some 270,000 clones, under 13% of them seen only once. Sequencing was performed on naive CD4+ T cells from blood. These receptors all stem from a man aged 25-45 years with type 1 diabetes. The CDR3 runs from the conserved cysteine through the conserved F or W. Each record gives: clone size, D gene, J gene, V gene, CDR3 DNA, CDR3 protein. D genes are given only for firm matches. Clone size is not always given. Where it is, it says once, few, many or a class for expanded clones.

clone_size: .; d_call: TRBD2; j_call: TRBJ2-1; v_call: TRBV27; cdr3_nt: TGTGCCAGCAGTTTACTCCCCGGGACTAGCGGGGGAAATGAGCAGTTCTTC; cdr3_aa: CASSLLPGTSGGNEQFF
clone_size: .; d_call: TRBD1; j_call: TRBJ1-5; v_call: TRBV29-1; cdr3_nt: TGCAGCGTTGGAAACGACAGGGGGCGAGGCAATCAGCCCCAGCATTTT; cdr3_aa: CSVGNDRGRGNQPQHF
clone_size: .; d_call: TRBD1; j_call: TRBJ2-7; v_call: TRBV5-1; cdr3_nt: TGCGCCAGCGGTCGGGACAGTTCCCTTCAGTACTTC; cdr3_aa: CASGRDSSLQYF
clone_size: few; d_call: .; j_call: TRBJ2-4; v_call: TRBV2; cdr3_nt: TGTGCCAGCAGTGATCAGGGCCTCAAAAACATTCAGTACTTC; cdr3_aa: CASSDQGLKNIQYF
clone_size: few; d_call: TRBD2; j_call: TRBJ2-5; v_call: TRBV7-9; cdr3_nt: TGTGCCAGCAGCTTGGGTAGCGGGGGGCTACAAGAGACCCAGTACTTC; cdr3_aa: CASSLGSGGLQETQYF
clone_size: few; d_call: .; j_call: TRBJ1-2; v_call: TRBV29-1; cdr3_nt: TGCAGCGTTGTTCAGGGGAACTATGGCTACACCTTC; cdr3_aa: CSVVQGNYGYTF
clone_size: .; d_call: TRBD1; j_call: TRBJ1-1; v_call: TRBV7-3; cdr3_nt: TGTGCCAGCAGCCGGGACAGAAACACTGAAGCTTTCTTT; cdr3_aa: CASSRDRNTEAFF
clone_size: few; d_call: .; j_call: TRBJ2-3; v_call: TRBV28; cdr3_nt: TGTGCCAGCAGCTCCACTCGGGATACGCAGTATTTT; cdr3_aa: CASSSTRDTQYF
clone_size: few; d_call: .; j_call: TRBJ2-3; v_call: TRBV11-2; cdr3_nt: TGTGCCAGCAGCTTACTCTCTAGCGTGGATACGCAGTATTTT; cdr3_aa: CASSLLSSVDTQYF
clone_size: .; d_call: .; j_call: TRBJ1-2; v_call: TRBV7-9; cdr3_nt: TGTGCCAGCAGCTTTAGATCAGGGGTAGATGGCTACACCTTC; cdr3_aa: CASSFRSGVDGYTF
clone_size: few; d_call: TRBD1; j_call: TRBJ1-5; v_call: TRBV2; cdr3_nt: TGTGCCAGCAGACAATACCGGGACAGAGAACCTCGCAATCAGCCCCAGCATTTT; cdr3_aa: CASRQYRDREPRNQPQHF
clone_size: .; d_call: .; j_call: TRBJ2-1; v_call: TRBV5-1; cdr3_nt: TGCGCCAGCAGCCATGGACAGTACAATGAGCAGTTCTTC; cdr3_aa: CASSHGQYNEQFF
clone_size: .; d_call: .; j_call: TRBJ2-3; v_call: TRBV7-8; cdr3_nt: TGTGCCAGCAGCTCTAATACCGTGGATACGCAGTATTTT; cdr3_aa: CASSSNTVDTQYF
clone_size: .; d_call: TRBD2; j_call: TRBJ2-1; v_call: TRBV5-1; cdr3_nt: TGCGCCAGCAGCCCTAGCGGGAGCCTCTCCTACAATGAGCAGTTCTTC; cdr3_aa: CASSPSGSLSYNEQFF
clone_size: .; d_call: .; j_call: TRBJ1-1; v_call: TRBV5-1; cdr3_nt: TGCGCCAGCAGCTTGGTGACAGGCAACACTGAAGCTTTCTTT; cdr3_aa: CASSLVTGNTEAFF
clone_size: .; d_call: TRBD1; j_call: TRBJ1-2; v_call: TRBV19; cdr3_nt: TGTGCCAGTAGTATCGTCCACATCCAACTCCCGACAGGGGATGGCTACACCTTC; cdr3_aa: CASSIVHIQLPTGDGYTF
clone_size: few; d_call: .; j_call: TRBJ2-7; v_call: TRBV18; cdr3_nt: TGTGCCAGCAAACGGGCACAGGGTTCCTACGAGCAGTACTTC; cdr3_aa: CASKRAQGSYEQYF
clone_size: few; d_call: .; j_call: TRBJ1-5; v_call: TRBV6-6; cdr3_nt: TGTGCCAGCAGTAGCCCCGGGGGTGGCAATCAGCCCCAGCATTTT; cdr3_aa: CASSSPGGGNQPQHF
clone_size: .; d_call: TRBD1; j_call: TRBJ1-5; v_call: TRBV2; cdr3_nt: TGTGCCAGCAGTGACGACAGGGCGGGGCAGCCCCAGCATTTT; cdr3_aa: CASSDDRAGQPQHF
clone_size: .; d_call: .; j_call: TRBJ1-2; v_call: TRBV7-2; cdr3_nt: TGTGCCAGCAGCTTCCAGGGCTCCTATGGCTACACCTTC; cdr3_aa: CASSFQGSYGYTF